The clone carrying this T cell receptor beta chain was seen repeatedly, ten times or more. Its matching antigen is unknown. V lost 3 bases and J 0 bases, leaving 12 bases between the germline ends. From germline, CDR1 is SNHLY and CDR2 FYNNEI. This CDR3 comprises 16 residues. These data belong to a study of CD8+CD57+ T cells in acquired aplastic anemia. Study-wide context: When averaged, DNA from sorted CD4+ and CD8+ cells came to approximately 3 ug.

CD8+CD57+ cell expansion, shown by flow cytometry, had occurred in the patients selected for sequencing. Patients, without exception, had severe acquired aplastic anemia. Patients were untreated when blood was sampled. Profiling that covered TCR beta VDJ and CDR3 relied on genomic DNA as its template. TCRdb ran MiXCR on the reads and lists one entry per CDR3 protein. The data contain under 350,000 distinct CDR3 sequences, 56% of them singletons. General study points: Patients and controls turned out to have some 30 CD8+ CDR3 sequences in common.

V gene TRBV2 combines with J gene TRBJ1-5; the D gene is possibly TRBD1 (6 bases). This clonotype was sampled from a human donor with aplastic anemia. Input material: sorted CD4+, CD8+, or CD8+CD57+ T cells (not recorded which) from PBMCs. In nucleotides, the CDR3 is TGTGCCAGCAGTGAGGGCAGGGGCTATAGCAATCAGCCCCAGCATTTT. Translated: CASSEGRGYSNQPQHF.